This TCR beta chain was profiled in a study of cytomegalovirus exposure and HLA in healthy donors. General study results and limits: Altogether, 150 to 200 TCR beta chains were recorded as cytomegalovirus-associated. Despite most TCR sequences being rare, some public TCRs occurred in many donors.

About this clone: The antigen is undetermined.

CDR3 size: 15 residues. Trimming cost V 5 bases and J 10 bases; bases outside gene matches: 10. Germline V gives CDR1 SGHVS, CDR2 FQNEAQ. Libraries were prepared by immunoSEQ multiplex PCR; TCRdb keeps only in-frame clonotypes and omits some of them. The table includes 150,000 to 200,000 clones, just under 90% detected once. The sequence came from a man aged 18 to 30 in good health and CMV-seropositive. The chain has TRBV7-8 and TRBJ2-1; TRBD1 aligns across 11 bases. The sequencing sample was made of PBMCs. CDR3: CASSPLGQGVLEQFF. The DNA for the CDR3 is TGTGCCAGCAGCCCTCTGGGACAGGGGGTTTTGGAGCAGTTCTTC.